Listed below are T cell receptor beta chains from one sample, sequenced in a study of blood T cells in healthy people across ages. From the 5' RACE reads, TCRdb called clonotypes with MiXCR, one entry per CDR3 protein. The sample carries 1.5 million to 1.8 million distinct CDR3 sequences, approximately 39% recorded once. The specimen was blood. Receptor source: a woman between 18 and 29 years old in good health. CDR3s include the opening cysteine and the closing phenylalanine or tryptophan. The D gene is left open where the match is weak. Rows give clone size only sometimes, using once, few, many, or a class for an expanded clone.

V	D	J	size	CDR3	DNA
TRBV4-3	-	TRBJ1-3	-	CASSQVRVSTGNTIYF	TGCGCCAGCAGCCAAGTTCGTGTATCCACCGGAAACACCATATATTTT
TRBV6-5	TRBD1	TRBJ1-1	few	CASSYVTVQGASEAFF	TGTGCCAGCAGTTACGTGACGGTACAGGGGGCTTCTGAAGCTTTCTTT
TRBV7-9	TRBD2	TRBJ2-1	-	CASSSDQSGSSYNEQFF	TGTGCCAGCAGCTCTGACCAGAGCGGGAGCTCCTACAATGAGCAGTTCTTC
TRBV2	TRBD1	TRBJ2-5	many	CASFRDRVYHEQYF	TGTGCCAGCTTCCGGGACAGGGTGTATCATGAGCAGTACTTC
TRBV20-1	TRBD2	TRBJ2-1	few	CSARQWGGEQFF	TGCAGTGCTCGGCAGTGGGGGGGTGAGCAGTTCTTC
TRBV3-1	TRBD2	TRBJ2-1	-	CASSQDLGGGGYNEQFF	TGTGCCAGCAGCCAAGATCTGGGCGGGGGGGGTTACAATGAGCAGTTCTTC
TRBV5-4	TRBD1	TRBJ1-4	few	CASSSKQGGDEKLFF	TGTGCCAGCAGCTCAAAACAGGGGGGAGATGAAAAACTGTTTTTT
TRBV29-1	-	TRBJ2-1	few	CSVLPPGSTNNEQFF	TGCAGCGTTCTCCCCCCAGGGTCCACAAACAATGAGCAGTTCTTC
TRBV6-4	-	TRBJ1-5	-	CASNPWHGLFQPQHF	TGTGCCAGCAATCCGTGGCACGGCCTATTTCAGCCCCAGCATTTT
TRBV20-1	TRBD1	TRBJ1-2	-	CSAPGQKNYGYTF	TGCAGTGCTCCGGGACAGAAAAACTATGGCTACACCTTC
TRBV29-1	-	TRBJ2-1	-	CSVAGVDNEQFF	TGCAGCGTTGCAGGGGTTGACAATGAGCAGTTCTTC
TRBV29-1	TRBD1	TRBJ2-7	few	CSVPGQGMYEQYF	TGCAGCGTCCCGGGACAGGGGATGTACGAGCAGTACTTC
TRBV20-1	-	TRBJ2-5	-	CSARVGPRETQYF	TGCAGTGCTAGAGTTGGTCCTCGAGAGACCCAGTACTTC
TRBV5-1	TRBD2	TRBJ2-1	many	CASSLASGTYNEQFF	TGCGCCAGCAGCTTGGCTAGCGGGACCTACAATGAGCAGTTCTTC
TRBV24-1	-	TRBJ2-1	-	CATSDLHPEYNEQFF	TGTGCCACCAGTGATTTGCACCCAGAGTACAATGAGCAGTTCTTC
TRBV20-1	-	TRBJ1-2	-	CSARGGNANYGYTF	TGCAGTGCTAGAGGGGGAAACGCGAACTATGGCTACACCTTC
TRBV7-3	-	TRBJ1-6	few	CASSLGPSNNSPLHF	TGTGCCAGCAGCCTCGGGCCGTCTAATAATTCACCCCTCCACTTT
TRBV4-1	-	TRBJ2-2	-	CASSLFGGSTGELFF	TGCGCCAGCAGCCTGTTCGGAGGCTCGACCGGGGAGCTGTTTTTT
TRBV2	TRBD1	TRBJ2-1	-	CASSTDRGVNHEQFF	TGTGCCAGCAGCACGGACAGGGGAGTAAACCATGAGCAGTTCTTC
TRBV10-3	-	TRBJ2-7	few	CAIRRDPQYEYEQYF	TGTGCCATCAGACGGGACCCACAATACGAATACGAGCAGTACTTC
TRBV30	-	TRBJ1-5	-	CAWSAGGWQPQHF	TGTGCCTGGAGTGCTGGGGGCTGGCAGCCCCAGCATTTT
TRBV7-3	TRBD1	TRBJ2-2	-	CASSAYRGIAGELFF	TGTGCCAGCAGCGCCTACAGGGGTATAGCCGGGGAGCTGTTTTTT
TRBV6-2/TRBV6-3	TRBD2	TRBJ2-7	-	CDSSPSTSGAYEQYF	TGTGACAGCAGTCCCTCGACTAGCGGGGCCTACGAGCAGTACTTC
TRBV20-1	-	TRBJ2-4	many	CSALARSIAKNIQYF	TGCAGTGCCCTCGCTAGGAGTATAGCCAAAAACATTCAGTACTTC
TRBV20-1	-	TRBJ2-7	-	CSASEPTTSYEQYF	TGCAGTGCTAGTGAGCCCACCACATCCTACGAGCAGTACTTC
TRBV12-3/TRBV12-4	-	TRBJ1-2	-	CASSQFLLNVGMGNTF	-
TRBV2	-	TRBJ1-2	few	CASSEARQLWGYTF	TGTGCCAGCAGTGAAGCGCGGCAACTCTGGGGCTACACCTTC
TRBV4-1	-	TRBJ2-1	few	CASRDPFGVAYNEQFF	TGCGCCAGCAGAGACCCGTTTGGGGTGGCCTACAATGAGCAGTTCTTC
TRBV20-1	TRBD1	TRBJ2-3	few	CSASAQGANTDTQYF	TGCAGTGCTAGTGCACAGGGGGCTAACACAGATACGCAGTATTTT
TRBV7-9	-	TRBJ1-5	-	CASSGDAGQPQHF	TGTGCCAGCAGCGGCGACGCCGGACAGCCCCAGCATTTT
TRBV5-6	TRBD1	TRBJ1-2	-	CASSLPGQYGYTF	TGTGCCAGCAGCCTCCCGGGACAGTATGGCTACACCTTC
TRBV20-1	-	TRBJ2-7	-	CSARGSVGTPSYNEQYF	TGCAGTGCTAGAGGTTCAGTGGGGACTCCCTCCTACAATGAGCAGTACTTC
TRBV28	-	TRBJ2-7	-	CASSYPLRGPSNEQYF	TGTGCCAGCAGTTACCCGTTAAGGGGCCCCTCTAATGAGCAGTACTTC
TRBV3-1	TRBD2	TRBJ2-5	-	CASSPAGLVAETQYF	TGTGCCAGCAGCCCTGCCGGACTAGTCGCAGAGACCCAGTACTTC
TRBV20-1	-	TRBJ2-7	few	CSARALVREQYF	TGCAGTGCTAGAGCTCTGGTACGAGAGCAGTACTTC
TRBV2	-	TRBJ1-2	few	CASSERGGYTF	TGTGCCAGCAGTGAACGGGGTGGCTACACCTTC
TRBV20-1	-	TRBJ2-7	few	CSVPRQGRRDEQYF	TGCAGTGTCCCGAGACAGGGTAGGAGGGACGAGCAGTACTTC
TRBV5-1	-	TRBJ2-1	few	CASSLVWGNHNEQFF	TGCGCCAGCAGCTTGGTGTGGGGAAATCACAATGAGCAGTTCTTC
TRBV29-1	-	TRBJ2-3	-	CSVVVTATDTQYF	TGCAGCGTTGTTGTGACTGCCACAGATACGCAGTATTTT
TRBV5-1	-	TRBJ2-2	few	CASSLEGQTPGELFF	TGCGCCAGCAGCTTAGAAGGGCAAACTCCCGGGGAGCTGTTTTTT
TRBV20-1	-	TRBJ2-7	-	CSARGRAFSYEQYF	TGCAGTGCTAGAGGTCGAGCGTTCTCCTACGAGCAGTACTTC
TRBV4-3	-	TRBJ2-3	-	CASSQAYLLGDTQYF	TGCGCCAGCAGCCAGGCCTATTTGCTAGGGGATACGCAGTATTTT